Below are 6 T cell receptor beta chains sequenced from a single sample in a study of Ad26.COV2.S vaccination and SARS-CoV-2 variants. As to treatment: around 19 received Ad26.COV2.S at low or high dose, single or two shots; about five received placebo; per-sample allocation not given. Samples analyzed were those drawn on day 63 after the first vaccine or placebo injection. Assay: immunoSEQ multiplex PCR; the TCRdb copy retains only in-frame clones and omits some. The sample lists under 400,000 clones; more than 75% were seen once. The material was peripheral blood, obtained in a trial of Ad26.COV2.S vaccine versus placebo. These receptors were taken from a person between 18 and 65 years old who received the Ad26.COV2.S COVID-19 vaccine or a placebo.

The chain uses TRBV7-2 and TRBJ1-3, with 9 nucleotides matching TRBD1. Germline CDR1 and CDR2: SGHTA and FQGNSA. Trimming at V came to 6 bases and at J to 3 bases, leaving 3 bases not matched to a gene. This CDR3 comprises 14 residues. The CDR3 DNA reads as TGTGCCAGCAGACAGGGGGCTCGTGGAAACACCATATATTTT. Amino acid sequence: CASRQGARGNTIYF.

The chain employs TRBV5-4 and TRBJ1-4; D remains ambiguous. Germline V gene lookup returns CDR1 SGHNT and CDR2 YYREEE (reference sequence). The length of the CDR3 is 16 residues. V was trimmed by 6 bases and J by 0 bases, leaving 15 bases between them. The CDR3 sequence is CASTNSIGATNEKLFF. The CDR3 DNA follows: TGTGCCAGCACCAATTCGATAGGAGCAACTAATGAAAAACTGTTTTTT.

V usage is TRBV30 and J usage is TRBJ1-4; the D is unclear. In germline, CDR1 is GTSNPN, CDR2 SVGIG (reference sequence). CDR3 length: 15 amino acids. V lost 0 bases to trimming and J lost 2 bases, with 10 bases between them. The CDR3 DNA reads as TGTGCCTGGAGTGTTCAAAGTGGGACTAATGAAAAACTGTTTTTT. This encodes CAWSVQSGTNEKLFF.

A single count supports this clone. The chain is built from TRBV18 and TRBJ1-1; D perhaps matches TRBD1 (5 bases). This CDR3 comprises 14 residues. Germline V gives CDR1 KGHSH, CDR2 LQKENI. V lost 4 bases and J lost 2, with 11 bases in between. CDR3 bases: TGTGCCAGCTCACTTACCCGGGACAACACTGAAGCTTTCTTT. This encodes CASSLTRDNTEAFF.

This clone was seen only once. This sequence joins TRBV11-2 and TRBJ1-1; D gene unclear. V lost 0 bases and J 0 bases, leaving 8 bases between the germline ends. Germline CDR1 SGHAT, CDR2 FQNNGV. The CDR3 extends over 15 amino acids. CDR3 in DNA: TGTGCCAGCAGCTTAGAGCGACTCCTGAACACTGAAGCTTTCTTT. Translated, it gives CASSLERLLNTEAFF.

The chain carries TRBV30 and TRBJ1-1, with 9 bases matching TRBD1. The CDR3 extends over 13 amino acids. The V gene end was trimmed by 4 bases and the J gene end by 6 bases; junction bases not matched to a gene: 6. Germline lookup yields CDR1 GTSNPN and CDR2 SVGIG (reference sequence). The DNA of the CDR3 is TGTGCCTGGAAACCGGGACAGGGAGCTGAAGCTTTCTTT. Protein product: CAWKPGQGAEAFF.